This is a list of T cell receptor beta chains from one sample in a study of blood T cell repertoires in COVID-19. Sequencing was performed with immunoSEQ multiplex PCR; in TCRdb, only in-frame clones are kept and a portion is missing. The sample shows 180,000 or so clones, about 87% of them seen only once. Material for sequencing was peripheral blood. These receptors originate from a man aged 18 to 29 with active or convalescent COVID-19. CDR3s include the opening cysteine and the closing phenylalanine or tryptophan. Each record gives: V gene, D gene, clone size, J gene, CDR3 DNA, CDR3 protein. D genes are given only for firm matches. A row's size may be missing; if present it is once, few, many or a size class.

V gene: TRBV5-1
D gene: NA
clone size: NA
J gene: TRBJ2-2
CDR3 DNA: TGCGCCAGCAACGGGGCGGGGATCACCGGGGAGCTGTTTTTT
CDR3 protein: CASNGAGITGELFF

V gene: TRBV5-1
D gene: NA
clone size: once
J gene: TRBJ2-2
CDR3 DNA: TGCGCCAGCAGCTTGGACGCGGGGCGAGATGGCGGGGAGCTGTTTTTT
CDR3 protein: CASSLDAGRDGGELFF

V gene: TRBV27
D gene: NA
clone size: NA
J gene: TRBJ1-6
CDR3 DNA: TGTGCCAGCAGTTTAGGAGGGTCCGGGGTCTCCTATAATTCACCCCTCCACTTT
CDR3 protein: CASSLGGSGVSYNSPLHF

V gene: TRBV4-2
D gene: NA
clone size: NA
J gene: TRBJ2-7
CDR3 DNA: TGTGCCAGCAGCCAAGACTATCAGGGGATAGTTCAGTACGAGCAGTACTTC
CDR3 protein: CASSQDYQGIVQYEQYF

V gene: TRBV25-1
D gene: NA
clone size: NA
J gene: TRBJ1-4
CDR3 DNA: TGTGCCAGCAGTGAGGTACAAGCTAATGAAAAACTGTTTTTT
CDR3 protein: CASSEVQANEKLFF

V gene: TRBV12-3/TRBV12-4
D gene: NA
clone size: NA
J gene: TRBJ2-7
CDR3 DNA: TGTGCCAGCGGGGAACGGACAGTCTACGAGCAGTACTTC
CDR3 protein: CASGERTVYEQYF

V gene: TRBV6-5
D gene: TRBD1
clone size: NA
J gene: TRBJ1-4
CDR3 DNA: TGTGCCAGCAGGCGGCACAGGGGGAATGAAAAACTGTTTTTT
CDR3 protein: CASRRHRGNEKLFF

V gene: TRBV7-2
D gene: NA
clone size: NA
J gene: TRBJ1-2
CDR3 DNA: TGTGCCAGCAGCCCCGACAGTTCAGATTATGGCTACACCTTC
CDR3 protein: CASSPDSSDYGYTF

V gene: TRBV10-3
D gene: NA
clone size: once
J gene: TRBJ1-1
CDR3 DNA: TGTGCCATCAGACAGGGCGCTGAAGCTTTCTTT
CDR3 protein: CAIRQGAEAFF

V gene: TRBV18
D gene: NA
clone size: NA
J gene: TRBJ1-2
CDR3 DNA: TGTGCCAGCTCACCAGAGGGATTTGGCTACACCTTC
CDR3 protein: CASSPEGFGYTF

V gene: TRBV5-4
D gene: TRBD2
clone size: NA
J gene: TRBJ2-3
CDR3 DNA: TGTGCCAGCAGCCGCCTAGGGACTAGCGGGGGGGCAAGCACAGATACGCAGTATTTT
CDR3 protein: CASSRLGTSGGASTDTQYF

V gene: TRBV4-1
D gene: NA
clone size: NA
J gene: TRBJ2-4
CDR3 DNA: TGCGCCAGCAGCCAAGGCTCCCAAACCGGGGCCAAAAACATTCAGTACTTC
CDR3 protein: CASSQGSQTGAKNIQYF

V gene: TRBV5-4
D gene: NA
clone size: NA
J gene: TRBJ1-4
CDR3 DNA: TGTGCCAGCAGCTTCCAGGGGCCTAATGAAAAACTGTTTTTT
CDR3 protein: CASSFQGPNEKLFF

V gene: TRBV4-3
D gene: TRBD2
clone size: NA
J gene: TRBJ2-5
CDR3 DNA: TGCGCCAGCAGCCAGGGGACCCGACTAGCGGGAGAAGAGACCCAGTACTTC
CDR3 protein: CASSQGTRLAGEETQYF

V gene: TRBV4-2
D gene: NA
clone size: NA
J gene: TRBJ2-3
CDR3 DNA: TGTGCCAGCAGCCAAGAAGACAGCGAGGCAGATACGCAGTATTTT
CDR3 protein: CASSQEDSEADTQYF

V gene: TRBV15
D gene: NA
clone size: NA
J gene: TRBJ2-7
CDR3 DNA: TGTGCCACCAGCAGAGATATTCCAGATACCCACGAGCAGTACTTC
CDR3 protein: CATSRDIPDTHEQYF

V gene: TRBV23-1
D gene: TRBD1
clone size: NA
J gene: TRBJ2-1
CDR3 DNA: TGCGCCAGCAGTCTCCCGATTGGACAGGAAGGCTCCTACAATGAGCAGTTCTTC
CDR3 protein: CASSLPIGQEGSYNEQFF